The 19 T cell receptor beta chains in this list originate from one sample, sequenced in a study of blood T cell repertoires in COVID-19. Sequencing was performed with immunoSEQ multiplex PCR; in TCRdb, only in-frame clones are kept and a portion is missing. Among some 220,000 clones, about four fifths were seen once, and the ten largest hold roughly 3%. The specimen sequenced was peripheral blood. The receptor source for this set is a woman in her thirties who had recovered from COVID-19.

The V and J genes are TRBV7-3 and TRBJ1-2; TRBD1 agrees at 8 bases. The CDR3 has 16 amino acids. The V gene end was trimmed by 1 base and the J gene end by 7 bases; junction bases not matched to a gene: 11. Germline V gene lookup returns CDR1 SGHTA and CDR2 FQGTGA. This CDR3 reads CASSLNPGQGTGGYTF. DNA for the CDR3: TGTGCCAGCAGCTTAAACCCCGGACAGGGAACGGGTGGCTACACCTTC.

The chain uses TRBV29-1 and TRBJ1-2; no reliable D call. The CDR3 totals 11 residues. Germline V gene data show CDR1 as SQVTM and CDR2 as ANQGSEA. Trimming took 4 bases from V and 8 from J, leaving 11 bases between them. The CDR3 DNA is TGCAGCGTTGGAGGAATCCAGGGCTACACCTTC. Its translation is CSVGGIQGYTF.

The chain uses TRBV14 and TRBJ2-2; the D is unclear. V lost 4 bases, J lost 3 bases, and 6 bases lay in between. The length of the CDR3 is 13 residues. Germline V gives CDR1 SGHDN, CDR2 FVKESK. This chain's CDR3 is CASSPFYTGELFF. CDR3 nucleotide sequence: TGTGCCAGCAGCCCGTTTTACACCGGGGAGCTGTTTTTT. Drawing the rest from reference TRBV14 and TRBJ2-2, the complete variable domain is EAGVTQFPSHSVIEKGQTVTLRCDPISGHDNLYWYRRVMGKEIKFLLHFVKESKQDESGMPNNRFLAERTGGTYSTLKVQPAELEDSGVYFCASSPFYTGELFFGEGSRLTVL.

This rearrangement joins TRBV7-3 to TRBJ2-1, with 8 bases lining up with TRBD2. Trimming took 3 bases from V and 8 from J; bases not matched to a gene: 3. The CDR3 is made up of 13 amino acids. Germline V lookup: CDR1 SGHTA, CDR2 FQGTGA. CDR3 coding DNA: TGTGCCAGCAGCTTGACTAGCGCCCATGAGCAGTTCTTC. Protein sequence: CASSLTSAHEQFF.

The gene calls are TRBV4-1 and TRBJ2-3, with TRBD2 matching 10 bases. Trimming cost V 6 bases and J 6 bases; bases outside gene matches: 15. CDR3 length: 17 residues. Germline CDR1 is MGHRA and CDR2 is YSYEKL. The CDR3: CASRDFRASGSYDTQYF. CDR3 sequence (DNA): TGCGCCAGCAGAGATTTCCGGGCTAGCGGGAGTTACGATACGCAGTATTTT.

The chain employs TRBV6-5 and TRBJ1-1; 11 bases agree with TRBD1. The CDR3 runs 14 residues. V gave up 9 bases and J gave up 3 bases; unmatched junction bases: 6. The germline CDR1 and CDR2 sequences are MNHEY and SVGAGI. CDR3 region: CASWTGGAYTEAFF. In DNA, the CDR3 is TGTGCCAGTTGGACAGGGGGCGCGTACACTGAAGCTTTCTTT.

The table lists this clone with a count of one. V usage is TRBV18 and J usage is TRBJ1-1, with 8 bases matching TRBD1. The CDR3 length is 13 residues. The germline V gene encodes CDR1 KGHSH and CDR2 LQKENI. Germline trimming cut 5 bases from V and 3 bases from J; bases unmatched to any gene: 2. The CDR3: CASSVQGDTEAFF. The CDR3, as DNA: TGTGCCAGCTCAGTACAGGGGGACACTGAAGCTTTCTTT.

The chain combines TRBV25-1 with TRBJ1-4; TRBD1 matches 10 bases. Germline V gives CDR1 MGHDK, CDR2 SYGVNS. There are 15 residues in the CDR3. J gave up 8 bases and V 2 bases, and 5 bases lay outside the gene matches. The DNA for the CDR3 is TGTGCCAGCAGTGAAGACAGGGGGCAGAGCGAAAAACTGTTTTTT. This translates into CASSEDRGQSEKLFF.

This clone was seen once. CDR3 region: CASHREGRRGYTF. The CDR3 DNA reads as TGTGCCAGCCACAGGGAAGGCCGTCGTGGCTACACCTTC. This rearrangement joins TRBV5-4 to TRBJ1-2, with D perhaps TRBD1 (6 bases). Germline lookup yields CDR1 SGHNT and CDR2 YYREEE (reference sequence). The CDR3 spans 13 residues. V was clipped by 7 bases and J by 7 bases, with 17 bases between them.

The rearrangement joins TRBV7-9 to TRBJ1-6; a weak D match, TRBD1 (5 bases). Trimming removed 5 bases from V and 10 bases from J, with 15 bases in between. The length of the CDR3 is 14 residues. Germline V gene data show CDR1 as SEHNR and CDR2 as FQNEAQ (reference sequence). The CDR3 loop is CASSPGQGNSPLHF. CDR3 bases: TGTGCCAGCAGCCCCGGGCAGGGTAACTCACCCCTCCACTTT.

The chain uses TRBV6-4 and TRBJ2-6; TRBD2 is a possible D gene (5 bases). CDR1 and CDR2 from the germline V gene are MRHNA and SNTAGT. The V and J ends lost 3 bases and 4 bases respectively, with 13 bases between them. CDR3 length: 16 residues. CDR3 coding DNA: TGTGCCAGCAGTGAAAATGGAGGATCCGGGGCCAACGTCCTGACTTTC. Translated, it gives CASSENGGSGANVLTF.

The genes are TRBV2 and TRBJ2-7, with 7 bases lining up with TRBD1. J was trimmed by 5 bases and V by 11 bases; bases with no gene match: 15. Germline lookup yields CDR1 SNHLY and CDR2 FYNNEI. There are 14 residues in the CDR3. CDR3 in DNA: TGTGCCTTCAAGTTTTGGGACAGAGATGACGAGCAGTACTTC. Its protein is CAFKFWDRDDEQYF.

The chain joins TRBV5-1 to TRBJ2-2, with D possibly matching TRBD1 (7 bases). CDR3 length: 13 amino acids. Trimming shortened V by 2 bases and J by 8 bases, and 10 bases separated the two germline ends. Germline assignment: CDR1 SGHRS and CDR2 YFSETQ. The CDR3 here is CASSFRGEGELFF. The CDR3 DNA follows: TGCGCCAGCAGCTTCAGGGGGGAAGGGGAGCTGTTTTTT.

V gene TRBV20-1 combines with J gene TRBJ2-3, with D perhaps matching TRBD2 (5 bases). The V and J ends lost 3 bases and 4 bases respectively, with 11 bases between them. This CDR3 is built from 13 residues. The germline gives CDR1 DFQATT, CDR2 SNEGSKA (reference sequence). CDR3 DNA sequence: TGCAGTGCTAGTAGCAGGAGGTCAGATACGCAGTATTTT. Amino acids: CSASSRRSDTQYF.

J is TRBJ1-2 and V is TRBV12-3 or TRBV12-4; the match to TRBD1 covers 8 bases. V shed 5 bases and J 4 bases; nucleotides not matched to a gene: 3. The CDR3 sequence is 13 residues long. The CDR3 region is CASSQGAGYGYTF. CDR3 coding DNA: TGTGCCAGCAGTCAGGGGGCCGGCTATGGCTACACCTTC.

The chain combines TRBV18 with TRBJ1-1, with 8 bases lining up with TRBD1. Unmatched junction bases numbered 2, after V lost 5 bases and J lost 3 bases. CDR3 length equals 13 residues. Germline loops: CDR1 KGHSH, CDR2 LQKENI. The CDR3 region is CASSEQGDTEAFF. The DNA of the CDR3 is TGTGCCAGCTCAGAACAGGGGGACACTGAAGCTTTCTTT.

In its sample, this clone was seen once. For the CDR3, the DNA is TGTGCCAGCAGTTTATGGTCCAGGGGTCGCTACGAGCAGTACTTC. Its translation is CASSLWSRGRYEQYF. The chain is built from TRBV28 and TRBJ2-7; possible D gene TRBD1, 6 bases. Trimming stripped 0 bases from V and 3 bases from J, with 12 bases between. The CDR3 runs to 15 residues. Germline V gene lookup returns CDR1 MDHEN and CDR2 SYDVKM. Looking up the rest from reference TRBV28 and TRBJ2-7 gives the full variable domain: DVKVTQSSRYLVKRTGEKVFLECVQDMDHENMFWYRQDPGLGLRLIYFSYDVKMKEKGDIPEGYSVSREKKERFSLILESASTNQTSMYLCASSLWSRGRYEQYFGPGTRLTVT.

V is TRBV28 and J is TRBJ2-2; perhaps TRBD2 as D (5 bases). The CDR3 is 15 amino acids. V was clipped by 3 bases and J by 5 bases, with 13 bases between them. Germline values: CDR1 MDHEN, CDR2 SYDVKM. CDR3 loop: CASSFPPSGTGELFF. The CDR3 DNA reads as TGTGCCAGCAGTTTTCCGCCCTCGGGGACCGGGGAGCTGTTTTTT.

The chain carries TRBV9 and TRBJ2-1, with no clear D. V was shortened by 2 bases and J by 3 bases, with 9 bases between the two germline ends. This CDR3 region has 14 residues. Germline CDR1 SGDLS, CDR2 YYNGEE. The DNA of the CDR3 is TGTGCCAGCAGCGTGGGTGAGGTCTACAATGAGCAGTTCTTC. Protein sequence: CASSVGEVYNEQFF.